The text below deals with one T cell receptor beta chain. The data were taken from a study of blood T cell repertoires in COVID-19. Germline CDR1 MDHEN, CDR2 SYDVKM. The CDR3 loop spans 15 amino acids. The V and J ends lost 7 bases and 12 bases, in that order; junction bases with no gene match: 21. Recruitment covered about two dozen US areas and drew participants whose ages spanned about 18 to 100 years. Membership in each cohort depended on participant-reported clinical history. Participants classified as exposed had met a COVID-19 case within 2 weeks before study entry. In the source study's methods: Reference gene primer amplification in the assay estimated nucleated cell counts. Only in-frame clones appear in the TCRdb table, and some are missing; sequencing was by immunoSEQ multiplex PCR. The V and J calls and clone size were taken over from that table, and D and trimming were inferred from the DNA. The table has hundreds of thousands of clones, under 90% seen once.

The origin of this receptor is a woman aged 40 to 49 who had been exposed to COVID-19. The sample comprised PBMCs or T cells enriched from blood (not recorded which). The chain employs TRBV28 and TRBJ2-7; 7 positions agree with TRBD1. The CDR3 DNA is TGTGCCAGCAAACAACACCACGGGACACCCAGGGGGAGGTACTTC. Residues: CASKQHHGTPRGRYF.